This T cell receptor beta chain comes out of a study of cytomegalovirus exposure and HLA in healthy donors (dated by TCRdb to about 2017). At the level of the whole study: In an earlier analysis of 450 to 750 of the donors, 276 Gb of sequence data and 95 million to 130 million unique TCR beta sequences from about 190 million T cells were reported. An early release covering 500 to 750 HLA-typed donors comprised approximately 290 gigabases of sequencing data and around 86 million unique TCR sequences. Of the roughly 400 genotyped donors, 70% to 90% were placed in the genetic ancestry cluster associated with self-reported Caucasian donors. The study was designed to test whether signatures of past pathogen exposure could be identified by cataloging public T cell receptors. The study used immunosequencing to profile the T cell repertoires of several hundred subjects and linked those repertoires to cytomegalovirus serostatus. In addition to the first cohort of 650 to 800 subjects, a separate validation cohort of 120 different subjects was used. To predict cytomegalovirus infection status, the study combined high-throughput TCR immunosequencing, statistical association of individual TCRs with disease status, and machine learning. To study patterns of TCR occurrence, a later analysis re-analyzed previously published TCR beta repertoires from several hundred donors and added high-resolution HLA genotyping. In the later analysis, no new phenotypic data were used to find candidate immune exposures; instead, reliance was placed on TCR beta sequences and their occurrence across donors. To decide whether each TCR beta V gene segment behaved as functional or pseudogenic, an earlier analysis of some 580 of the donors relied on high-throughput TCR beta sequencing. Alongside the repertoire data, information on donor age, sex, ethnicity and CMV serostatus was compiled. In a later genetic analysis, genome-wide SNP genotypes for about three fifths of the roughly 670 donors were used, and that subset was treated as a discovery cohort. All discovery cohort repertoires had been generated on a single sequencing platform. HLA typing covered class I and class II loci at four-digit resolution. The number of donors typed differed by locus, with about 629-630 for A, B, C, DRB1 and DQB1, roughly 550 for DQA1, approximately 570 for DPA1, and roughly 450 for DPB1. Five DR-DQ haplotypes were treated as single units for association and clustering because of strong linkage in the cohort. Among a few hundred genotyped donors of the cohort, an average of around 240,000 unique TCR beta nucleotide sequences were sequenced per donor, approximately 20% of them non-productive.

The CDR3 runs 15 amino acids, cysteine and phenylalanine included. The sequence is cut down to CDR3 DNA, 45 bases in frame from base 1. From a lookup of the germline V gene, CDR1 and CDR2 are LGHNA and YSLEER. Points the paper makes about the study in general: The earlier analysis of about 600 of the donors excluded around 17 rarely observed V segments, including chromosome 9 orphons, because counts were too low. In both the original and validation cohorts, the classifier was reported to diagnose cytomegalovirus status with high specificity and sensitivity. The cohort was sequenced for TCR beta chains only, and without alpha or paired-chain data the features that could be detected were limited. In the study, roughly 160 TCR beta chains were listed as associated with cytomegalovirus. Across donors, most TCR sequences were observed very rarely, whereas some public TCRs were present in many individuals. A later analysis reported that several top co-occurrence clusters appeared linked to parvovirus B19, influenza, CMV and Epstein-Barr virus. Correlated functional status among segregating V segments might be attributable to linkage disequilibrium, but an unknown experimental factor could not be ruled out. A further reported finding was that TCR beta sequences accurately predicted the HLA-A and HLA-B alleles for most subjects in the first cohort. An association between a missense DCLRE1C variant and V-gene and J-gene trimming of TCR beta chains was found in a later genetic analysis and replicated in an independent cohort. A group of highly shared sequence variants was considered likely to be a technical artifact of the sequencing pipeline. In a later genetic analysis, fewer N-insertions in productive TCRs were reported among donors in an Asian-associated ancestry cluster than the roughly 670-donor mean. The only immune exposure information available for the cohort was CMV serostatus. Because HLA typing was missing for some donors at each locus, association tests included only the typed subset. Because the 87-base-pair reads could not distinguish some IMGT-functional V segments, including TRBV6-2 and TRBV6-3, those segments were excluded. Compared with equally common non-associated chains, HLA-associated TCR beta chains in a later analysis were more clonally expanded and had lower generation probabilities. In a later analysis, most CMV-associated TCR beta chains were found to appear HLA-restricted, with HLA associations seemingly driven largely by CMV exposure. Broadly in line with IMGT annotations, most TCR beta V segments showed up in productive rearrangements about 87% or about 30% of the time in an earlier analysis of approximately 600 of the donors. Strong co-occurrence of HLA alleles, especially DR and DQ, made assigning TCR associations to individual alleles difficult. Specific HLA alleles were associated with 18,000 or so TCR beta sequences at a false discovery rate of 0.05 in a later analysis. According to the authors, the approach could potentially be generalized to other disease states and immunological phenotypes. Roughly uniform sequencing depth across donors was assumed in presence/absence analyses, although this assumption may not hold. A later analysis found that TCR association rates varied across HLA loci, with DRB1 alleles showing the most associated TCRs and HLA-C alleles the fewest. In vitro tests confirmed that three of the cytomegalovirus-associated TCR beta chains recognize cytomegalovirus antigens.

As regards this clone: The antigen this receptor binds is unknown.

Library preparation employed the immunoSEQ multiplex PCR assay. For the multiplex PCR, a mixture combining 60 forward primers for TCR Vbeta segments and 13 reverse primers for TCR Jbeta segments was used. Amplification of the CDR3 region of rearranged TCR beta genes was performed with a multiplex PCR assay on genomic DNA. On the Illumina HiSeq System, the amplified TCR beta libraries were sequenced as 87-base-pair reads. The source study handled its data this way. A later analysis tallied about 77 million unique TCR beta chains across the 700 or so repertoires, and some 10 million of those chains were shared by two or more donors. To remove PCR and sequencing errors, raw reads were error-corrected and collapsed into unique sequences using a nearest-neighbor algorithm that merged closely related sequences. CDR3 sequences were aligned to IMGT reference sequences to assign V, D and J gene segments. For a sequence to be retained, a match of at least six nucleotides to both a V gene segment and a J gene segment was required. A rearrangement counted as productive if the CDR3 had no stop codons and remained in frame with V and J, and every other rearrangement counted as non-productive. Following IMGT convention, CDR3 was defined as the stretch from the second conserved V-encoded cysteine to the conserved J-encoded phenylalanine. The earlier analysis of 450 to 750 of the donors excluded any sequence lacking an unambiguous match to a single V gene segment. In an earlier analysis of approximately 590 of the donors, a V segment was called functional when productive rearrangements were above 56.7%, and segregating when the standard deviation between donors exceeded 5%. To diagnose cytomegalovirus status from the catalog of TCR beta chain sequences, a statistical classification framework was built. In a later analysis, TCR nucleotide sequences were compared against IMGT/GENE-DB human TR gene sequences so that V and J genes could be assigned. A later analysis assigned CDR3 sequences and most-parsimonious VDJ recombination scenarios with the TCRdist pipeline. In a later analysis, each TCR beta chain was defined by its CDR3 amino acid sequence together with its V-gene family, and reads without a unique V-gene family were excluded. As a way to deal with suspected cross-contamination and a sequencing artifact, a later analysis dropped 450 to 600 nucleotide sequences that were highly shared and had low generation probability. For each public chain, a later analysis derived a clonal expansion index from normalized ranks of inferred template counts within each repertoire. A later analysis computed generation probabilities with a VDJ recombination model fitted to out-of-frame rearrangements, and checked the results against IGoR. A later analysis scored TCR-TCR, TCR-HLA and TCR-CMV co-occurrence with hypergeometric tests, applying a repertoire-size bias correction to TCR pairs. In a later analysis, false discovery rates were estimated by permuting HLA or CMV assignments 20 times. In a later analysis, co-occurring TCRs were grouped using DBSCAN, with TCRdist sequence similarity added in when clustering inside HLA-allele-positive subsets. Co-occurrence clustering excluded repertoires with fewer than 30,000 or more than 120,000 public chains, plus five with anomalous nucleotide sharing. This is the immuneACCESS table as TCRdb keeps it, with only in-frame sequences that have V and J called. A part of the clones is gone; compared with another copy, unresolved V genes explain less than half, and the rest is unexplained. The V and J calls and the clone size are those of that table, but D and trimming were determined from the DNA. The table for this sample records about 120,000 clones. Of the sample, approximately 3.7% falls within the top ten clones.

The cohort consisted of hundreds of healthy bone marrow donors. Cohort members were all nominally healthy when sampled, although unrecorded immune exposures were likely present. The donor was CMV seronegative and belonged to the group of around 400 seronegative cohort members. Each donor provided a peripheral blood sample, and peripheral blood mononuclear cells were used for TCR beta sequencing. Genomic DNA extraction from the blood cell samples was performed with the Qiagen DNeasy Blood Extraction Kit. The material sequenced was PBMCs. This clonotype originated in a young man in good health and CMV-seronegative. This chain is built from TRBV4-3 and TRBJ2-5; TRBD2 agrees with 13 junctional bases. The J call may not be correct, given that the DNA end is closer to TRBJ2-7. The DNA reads TGCGCCAGCAGCCAGGGACTAGCGGGGTCATACGAGCAGTACTTC. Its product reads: CASSQGLAGSYEQYF.